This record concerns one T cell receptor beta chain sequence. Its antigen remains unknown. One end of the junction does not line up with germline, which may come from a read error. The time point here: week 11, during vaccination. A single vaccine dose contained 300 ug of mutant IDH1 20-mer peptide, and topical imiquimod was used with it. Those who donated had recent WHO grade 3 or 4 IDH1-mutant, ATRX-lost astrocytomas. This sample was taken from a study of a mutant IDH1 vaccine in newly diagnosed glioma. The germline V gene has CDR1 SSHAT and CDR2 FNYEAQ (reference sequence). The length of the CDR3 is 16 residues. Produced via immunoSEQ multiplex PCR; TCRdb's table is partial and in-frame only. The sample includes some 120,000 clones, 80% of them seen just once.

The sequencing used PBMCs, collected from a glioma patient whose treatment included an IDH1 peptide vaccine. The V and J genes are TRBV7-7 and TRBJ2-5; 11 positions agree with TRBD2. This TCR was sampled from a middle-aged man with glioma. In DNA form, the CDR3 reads TGTGCTAGCAGCTTGGGGCTAGCGGGGGGCCAAGAGACCCAGTACTTC. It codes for CASSLGLAGGQETQYF.